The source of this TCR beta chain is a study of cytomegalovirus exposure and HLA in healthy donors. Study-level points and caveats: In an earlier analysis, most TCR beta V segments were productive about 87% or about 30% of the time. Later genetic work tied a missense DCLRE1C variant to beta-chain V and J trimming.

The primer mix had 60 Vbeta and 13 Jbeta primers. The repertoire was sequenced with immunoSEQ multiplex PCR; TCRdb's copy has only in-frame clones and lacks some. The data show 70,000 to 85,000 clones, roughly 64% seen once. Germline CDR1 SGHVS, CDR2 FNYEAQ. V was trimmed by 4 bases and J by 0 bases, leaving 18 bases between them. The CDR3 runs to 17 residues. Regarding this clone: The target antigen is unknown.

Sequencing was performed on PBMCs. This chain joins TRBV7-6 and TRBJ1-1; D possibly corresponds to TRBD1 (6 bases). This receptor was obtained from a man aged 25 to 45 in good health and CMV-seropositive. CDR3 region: CASSSPLGQRMNTEAFF. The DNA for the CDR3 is TGTGCCAGCAGCTCACCCTTGGGACAAAGGATGAACACTGAAGCTTTCTTT.